The 32 T cell receptor beta chains given below trace back to one sample, sequenced in a study of shared clonotypes between healthy human individuals. Only in-frame clones appear in the TCRdb table, and some are missing; sequencing was by immunoSEQ multiplex PCR. The data contain 2 million to 2.5 million clones, 85% to 95% of them singletons. Positively selected for CCR7, the CD45RO-negative cells used as naive CD8 cells excluded terminally differentiated effector memory CD45RA+ cells. The sequenced material came from naive CD8+ T cells sorted from blood. Receptors originate from a man in his late teens or twenties in good health.

The chain links TRBV4-1 to TRBJ2-7; D not resolved. Trimming pared 5 bases from V and 1 base from J, leaving 9 bases between. The CDR3 has 13 amino acids. From germline, CDR1 is MGHRA and CDR2 YSYEKL. The CDR3 region is CASSARASYEQYF. CDR3 DNA sequence: TGCGCCAGCAGCGCACGGGCTTCCTACGAGCAGTACTTC.

A word on this clone: In the same sample, other DNA sequences code for this CDR3. The chain's CDR3 is CASSYSIGYEQYF. CDR3 DNA sequence: TGTGCCAGCAGTTACTCGATCGGCTACGAGCAGTACTTC. V usage is TRBV6-6 and J usage is TRBJ2-7; D not resolved. CDR3 length: 13 residues. CDR1 is MNHNY and CDR2 is SVGAGI in the germline V gene (reference sequence). Trimming cost V 0 bases and J 3 bases, with 6 bases left between them.

With respect to this clone: Within the sample, other DNA sequences also encode this same CDR3. This sequence joins TRBV7-2 and TRBJ2-7, with D hard to call. Germline CDR1 SGHTA, CDR2 FQGNSA. The CDR3 length is 14 residues. Trimming shortened V by 1 base and J by 0 bases, and 7 bases separated the two germline ends. CDR3 DNA: TGTGCCAGCAGCTTAGGTGTGAGCTCCTACGAGCAGTACTTC. Translating it yields CASSLGVSSYEQYF. The variable domain in full, with the rest retrieved from reference TRBV7-2 and TRBJ2-7, is GAGVSQSPSNKVTEKGKDVELRCDPISGHTALYWYRQSLGQGLEFLIYFQGNSAPDKSGLPSDRFSAERTGGSVSTLTIQRTQQEDSAVYLCASSLGVSSYEQYFGPGTRLTVT.

V is TRBV11-2 and J is TRBJ2-7; 7 nucleotides match TRBD1. CDR1 and CDR2 (germline): SGHAT, FQNNGV. CDR3 size: 14 residues. V dropped 4 bases and J dropped 5; count of bases not matched to a gene: 8. This CDR3 reads CASSSPDRVHEQYF. CDR3 nucleotides: TGTGCCAGCAGCTCGCCCGACAGGGTCCACGAGCAGTACTTC. The full variable domain, rest sourced from reference TRBV11-2 and TRBJ2-7, is EAGVAQSPRYKIIEKRQSVAFWCNPISGHATLYWYQQILGQGPKLLIQFQNNGVVDDSQLPKDRFSAERLKGVDSTLKIQPAKLEDSAVYLCASSSPDRVHEQYFGPGTRLTVT.

This chain links TRBV6-6 with TRBJ2-3; D unclear. Trimming pared 8 bases from V and 0 bases from J, leaving 12 bases between. The CDR3 runs 14 residues. Germline V gene lookup returns CDR1 MNHNY and CDR2 SVGAGI (reference sequence). CDR3: CASGDGPSTDTQYF. CDR3 sequence (DNA): TGTGCCAGCGGTGACGGACCGAGCACAGATACGCAGTATTTT.

As for this clone: The same CDR3 is also encoded by other DNA sequences in this sample. The V call is TRBV27, the J call TRBJ1-3; TRBD1 might be the D (5 bases). Germline loops: CDR1 MNHEY, CDR2 SMNVEV (reference sequence). Trimming left V 2 bases short and J 2 bases short, with 7 bases between. The CDR3 has 14 residues. In DNA form, the CDR3 reads TGTGCCAGCAGTTTAGGGGGGACTGGAAACACCATATATTTT. Translating gives CASSLGGTGNTIYF.

With regard to this clone: The same CDR3 arises from other DNA sequences in this sample as well. This CDR3 is CASSLTGGYEQYF. CDR3 in DNA: TGCGCCAGCAGCTTGACGGGAGGGTACGAGCAGTACTTC. This sequence joins TRBV5-1 and TRBJ2-7; TRBD2 matches at 8 bases. The CDR3 extends over 13 amino acids. The V gene's germline CDR1 is SGHRS and CDR2 YFSETQ. The J segment lost 4 bases and the V segment lost 1 base, leaving 1 base of the junction unmatched.

V is TRBV7-2 and J is TRBJ1-2; no firm D call. Trimming cost V 5 bases and J 0 bases, with 16 bases left between them. The CDR3 runs 16 residues. Germline V lookup: CDR1 SGHTA, CDR2 FQGNSA. CDR3 DNA sequence: TGTGCCAGCAGCCCACAAAAAGGTTTGCCTAACTATGGCTACACCTTC. It translates to CASSPQKGLPNYGYTF.

The V and J genes are TRBV19 and TRBJ1-3; D not resolved. Germline CDR1 and CDR2: LNHDA and SQIVND (reference sequence). The CDR3 runs 13 residues. V was cut by 9 bases and J by 3 bases, with 12 bases left in between. CDR3 DNA sequence: TGTGCCAGCAGCAAGGGATTTGGAAACACCATATATTTT. Amino acid sequence: CASSKGFGNTIYF.

The V gene is TRBV28, the J gene TRBJ1-5, with D maybe TRBD1 (5 bases). Germline V gene sequence: CDR1 MDHEN, CDR2 SYDVKM. The CDR3 covers 13 residues. V lost 3 bases, J lost 5 bases, and 8 bases lay in between. CDR3 sequence: CASSLAGYQPQHF. CDR3 bases: TGTGCCAGCAGTTTGGCAGGGTATCAGCCCCAGCATTTT.

This chain uses TRBV30 with TRBJ1-2; 8 positions agree with TRBD1. Germline assignment: CDR1 GTSNPN and CDR2 SVGIG (reference sequence). The length of the CDR3 is 17 residues. Losses at the gene ends were 1 base for V and 4 bases for J; bases not matched to a gene: 14. The CDR3 here is CAWSGGTGPNVSYGYTF. The CDR3 DNA reads TGTGCCTGGAGTGGAGGGACAGGTCCCAATGTCAGCTATGGCTACACCTTC.

In the case of this clone: The identical CDR3 is also encoded by other nucleotide sequences in the sample. This rearrangement joins TRBV5-6 to TRBJ2-1; D ambiguous. V was shortened by 0 bases and J by 6 bases, with 7 bases between the two germline ends. This CDR3 comprises 13 residues. The germline gives CDR1 SGHDT, CDR2 YYEEEE. The CDR3 region has the DNA TGTGCCAGCAGCTTGGGGACGCCCAATGAGCAGTTCTTC. It yields the protein CASSLGTPNEQFF.

Of note for this clone: The identical CDR3 is also encoded by other nucleotide sequences in the sample. In DNA, the CDR3 is TGCGCCAGCAGCCAAGTAGATAGAGACTACGAGCAGTACTTC. Its protein product is CASSQVDRDYEQYF. The V and J genes are TRBV4-1 and TRBJ2-7; D remains unclear. Trimming took 1 base from V and 3 from J, leaving 10 bases between them. CDR1 is MGHRA, CDR2 YSYEKL, per germline. This CDR3 is built from 14 residues.

This chain links TRBV30 with TRBJ2-3, with D uncertain. Trimming cost V 5 bases and J 3 bases, with 6 bases left between them. This CDR3 comprises 11 residues. The germline V gene encodes CDR1 GTSNPN and CDR2 SVGIG (reference sequence). The CDR3 DNA reads TGTGCCTGGGATCTGACAGATACGCAGTATTTT. It encodes CAWDLTDTQYF.

As to this clone: Other DNA sequences in the same sample also yield this CDR3. The chain is built from TRBV15 and TRBJ2-7; no definite D call. In germline, CDR1 is LNHNV, CDR2 YYDKDF (reference sequence). Trimming left V 0 bases short and J 5 bases short, with 2 bases between. The CDR3 runs to 11 residues. The CDR3 here is CATSREDEQYF. The DNA of the CDR3 is TGTGCCACCAGCAGAGAAGACGAGCAGTACTTC.

This clone has a handful of counts. The chain links TRBV2 to TRBJ2-5; TRBD2 agrees at 7 bases. After removal of 7 bases from V and 0 bases from J, the junction contained 8 bases not matched to a gene. The germline V gene encodes CDR1 SNHLY and CDR2 FYNNEI. The CDR3 is 15 residues long. CDR3 nucleotide sequence: TGTGCCAGCACCAGACTAGCCGTGTACCAAGAGACCCAGTACTTC. This gives the protein CASTRLAVYQETQYF.

The chain links TRBV27 to TRBJ1-2, with 9 bases identical to TRBD1. From germline, CDR1 is MNHEY and CDR2 SMNVEV (reference sequence). The CDR3 is made up of 14 amino acids. V lost 6 bases and J lost 4; bases outside the gene matches: 6. CDR3 protein: CASRGTGGVYGYTF. For the CDR3, the DNA is TGTGCCAGCAGGGGAACAGGGGGCGTCTATGGCTACACCTTC.

This chain joins TRBV10-3 and TRBJ2-7, with 7 bases identical to TRBD1. Germline values: CDR1 ENHRY, CDR2 SYGVKD. The CDR3 runs 14 residues. The ends lost 3 bases at V and 1 base at J; junction bases unmatched: 3. The CDR3 reads CAISDWDRSYEQYF. CDR3 in DNA: TGTGCCATCAGTGATTGGGACAGATCCTACGAGCAGTACTTC.

The chain couples TRBV5-6 to TRBJ1-1; maybe TRBD1 (5 bases). The length of the CDR3 is 15 residues. The germline gives CDR1 SGHDT, CDR2 YYEEEE. Trimming removed 3 bases from V and 0 bases from J, with 12 bases in between. The CDR3 bases are TGTGCCAGCAGCTCCCCGACAGAAATGAACACTGAAGCTTTCTTT. Protein product: CASSSPTEMNTEAFF.

The rearrangement uses TRBV30 and TRBJ2-3; perhaps TRBD1 as D (6 bases). This CDR3 comprises 15 residues. The germline V and J ends were trimmed by 3 bases and 2 bases, with 15 bases remaining between them. CDR1 is GTSNPN and CDR2 is SVGIG in the germline V gene (reference sequence). The chain's CDR3 is CAWSGIKGDTDTQYF. CDR3 bases: TGTGCCTGGAGCGGTATTAAGGGGGACACAGATACGCAGTATTTT.

This sequence joins TRBV23-1 and TRBJ2-6; D remains ambiguous. TRBV23-1 is an ORF, and what it does is uncertain. CDR3 length equals 14 residues. V shed 0 bases and J shed 4 bases, with 4 bases lying between them. CDR3 nucleotide sequence: TGCGCCAGCAGTCAATCGGACGGGGCCAACGTCCTGACTTTC. Translating it yields CASSQSDGANVLTF.

The chain couples TRBV5-1 to TRBJ1-2; no firm D call. The CDR3 runs 12 residues. Germline V lookup: CDR1 SGHRS, CDR2 YFSETQ. Trimming removed 3 bases from V and 8 bases from J, with 11 bases in between. Here the CDR3 DNA reads TGCGCCAGCAGCTCTCAATCCTACGGCTACACCTTC. Translating gives CASSSQSYGYTF.

The V call is TRBV5-1, the J call TRBJ2-7, with D maybe TRBD1 (6 bases). Germline assignment: CDR1 SGHRS and CDR2 YFSETQ. V lost 0 bases to trimming and J lost 5 bases, with 12 bases between them. CDR3 length: 14 amino acids. The CDR3 here is CASSLGDILHEQYF. CDR3 DNA sequence: TGCGCCAGCAGCTTGGGGGACATACTCCACGAGCAGTACTTC.

V and J are TRBV5-1 and TRBJ1-1; D is unresolved. Germline V gene data show CDR1 as SGHRS and CDR2 as YFSETQ. This CDR3 has 14 residues. Trimming pared 6 bases from V and 1 base from J, leaving 13 bases between. CDR3 in amino acids: CASIAWPGNTEAFF. The DNA of the CDR3 is TGCGCCAGCATCGCGTGGCCAGGGAACACTGAAGCTTTCTTT.

The chain is built from TRBV5-4 and TRBJ2-2, with D possibly being TRBD2 (5 bases). Trimming removed 2 bases at V and 7 bases at J, with 9 bases between. Germline values: CDR1 SGHNT, CDR2 YYREEE (reference sequence). The CDR3 loop spans 13 amino acids. For the CDR3, the DNA is TGTGCCAGCAGCTTCCCCGAGGGCGGGGAGCTGTTTTTT. This gives the protein CASSFPEGGELFF. Supplemented by reference TRBV5-4 and TRBJ2-2, the full variable domain reads ETGVTQSPTHLIKTRGQQVTLRCSSQSGHNTVSWYQQALGQGPQFIFQYYREEENGRGNFPPRFSGLQFPNYSSELNVNALELDDSALYLCASSFPEGGELFFGEGSRLTVL.

The V call is TRBV4-2, the J call TRBJ2-7; D unresolved. The V gene's germline CDR1 is LGHNA and CDR2 YNFKEQ. The length of the CDR3 is 16 residues. The germline V and J ends were trimmed by 1 base and 2 bases, with 15 bases remaining between them. CDR3 bases: TGTGCCAGCAGCCAAGGGCACGACACCAAAACCTACGAGCAGTACTTC. Its protein product is CASSQGHDTKTYEQYF.

The chain combines TRBV27 with TRBJ2-3; tentatively, D is TRBD2 (5 bases). The germline gives CDR1 MNHEY, CDR2 SMNVEV (reference sequence). Deletions cut 2 bases from V and 1 base from J, with 13 bases between. The CDR3 consists of 16 residues. CDR3 sequence: CASSLGPGYRTDTQYF. The CDR3 DNA sequence: TGTGCCAGCAGTTTAGGGCCGGGGTACCGCACAGATACGCAGTATTTT.

The chain employs TRBV7-9 and TRBJ2-7; no clear D. CDR1 is SEHNR, CDR2 FQNEAQ, per germline (reference sequence). The CDR3 sequence is 14 residues long. V shed 5 bases and J shed 2 bases, with 13 bases lying between them. This CDR3 is CASSVSRPPYEQYF. CDR3 coding DNA: TGTGCCAGCAGCGTCTCGAGGCCCCCCTACGAGCAGTACTTC.

V and J are TRBV6-6 and TRBJ1-2, with 9 bases matching TRBD1. This CDR3 comprises 15 residues. CDR1 and CDR2 from the germline V gene are MNHNY and SVGAGI (reference sequence). J gave up 3 bases and V 8 bases, and 10 bases lay outside the gene matches. As DNA, the CDR3 is TGTGCCAGCGGCCCCCAGGGACAGGGTCACTATGGCTACACCTTC. Its protein product is CASGPQGQGHYGYTF.

About this clone itself: Other DNA sequences in this specimen translate into the identical CDR3. This chain joins TRBV10-3 and TRBJ2-2, with unresolved D. The germline V gene has CDR1 ENHRY and CDR2 SYGVKD. This CDR3 has 11 amino acids. V was trimmed by 2 bases and J by 8 bases, leaving 3 bases between them. The CDR3 DNA is TGTGCCATCAGTGAGGTTGGGGAGCTGTTTTTT. It specifies CAISEVGELFF.

J is TRBJ2-2 and V is TRBV2, with D possibly being TRBD1 (6 bases). Germline V gene lookup returns CDR1 SNHLY and CDR2 FYNNEI. Deletions cut 0 bases from V and 0 bases from J, with 14 bases between. This CDR3 contains 18 residues. This CDR3 reads CASSEALGALTNTGELFF. In DNA, the CDR3 is TGTGCCAGCAGTGAAGCGCTGGGGGCACTAACGAACACCGGGGAGCTGTTTTTT.

On this clone: The same CDR3 also results from other DNA sequences found in this sample. The chain combines TRBV7-9 with TRBJ2-1, with D tentatively TRBD2 (6 bases). Germline V gives CDR1 SEHNR, CDR2 FQNEAQ (reference sequence). There are 15 residues in the CDR3. The germline V and J ends were trimmed by 2 bases and 0 bases, with 8 bases remaining between them. The CDR3: CASSLLASSYNEQFF. The CDR3 nucleotides read TGTGCCAGCAGCTTACTAGCGAGCTCCTACAATGAGCAGTTCTTC.